The 5 T cell receptor beta chains below were found in one sample sequenced in a study of blood T cell repertoires in COVID-19. The repertoire was sequenced with immunoSEQ multiplex PCR; TCRdb's copy has only in-frame clones and lacks some. The table records approximately 280,000 clones, around 85% of them present only once. Sample: peripheral blood. These receptors all come from a woman aged 70-85 years with acute or convalescent COVID-19.

The J gene is TRBJ1-1, the V gene TRBV5-5, with D maybe TRBD1 (6 bases). This CDR3 spans 14 amino acids. CDR1 and CDR2 (germline): SGHKS, YYEKEE (reference sequence). Trimming took 4 bases from V and 6 from J, leaving 16 bases between them. The CDR3 spells CASSRLGGTAEAFF. CDR3 nucleotide sequence: TGTGCCAGCAGCCGCCTAGGGGGAACGGCTGAAGCTTTCTTT.

The chain uses TRBV14 and TRBJ2-3, with TRBD1 identical over 7 bases. The CDR3 sequence is 15 residues long. Germline V gives CDR1 SGHDN, CDR2 FVKESK. The J segment lost 0 bases and the V segment lost 3 bases, leaving 3 bases of the junction unmatched. The CDR3 DNA is TGTGCCAGCAGCCACAGGGGGTTTAGCACAGATACGCAGTATTTT. Its protein is CASSHRGFSTDTQYF.

This sequence joins TRBV30 and TRBJ1-1; D unclear. This CDR3 contains 13 residues. Germline CDR1 is GTSNPN and CDR2 is SVGIG (reference sequence). The V and J ends lost 1 base and 2 bases respectively, with 8 bases between them. DNA of the CDR3: TGTGCCTGGAGTGCGGGGTCTAACACTGAAGCTTTCTTT. Protein sequence: CAWSAGSNTEAFF.

This clone has a handful of counts. V and J are TRBV29-1 and TRBJ1-1; D gene uncertain. Looked up from germline, CDR1 is SQVTM and CDR2 is ANQGSEA. The CDR3 covers 13 residues. The V and J ends lost 8 bases and 4 bases respectively, with 17 bases between them. CDR3 nucleotide sequence: TGCAGCTCCCACGACGGGTCGGGCACTGAAGCTTTCTTT. Translation: CSSHDGSGTEAFF.

This chain connects TRBV6-2 or TRBV6-3 to TRBJ2-7; TRBD1 aligns across 7 bases. Germline CDR1 is MNHEY and CDR2 is SVGEGT. The CDR3 totals 17 residues. The junction had 10 bases not matched to a gene; V was cut back by 0 bases and J by 2 bases. The CDR3 DNA is TGTGCCAGCAGTTACTCGAGCAGGACAGGCGGTGCCTACGAGCAGTACTTC. Protein sequence: CASSYSSRTGGAYEQYF.